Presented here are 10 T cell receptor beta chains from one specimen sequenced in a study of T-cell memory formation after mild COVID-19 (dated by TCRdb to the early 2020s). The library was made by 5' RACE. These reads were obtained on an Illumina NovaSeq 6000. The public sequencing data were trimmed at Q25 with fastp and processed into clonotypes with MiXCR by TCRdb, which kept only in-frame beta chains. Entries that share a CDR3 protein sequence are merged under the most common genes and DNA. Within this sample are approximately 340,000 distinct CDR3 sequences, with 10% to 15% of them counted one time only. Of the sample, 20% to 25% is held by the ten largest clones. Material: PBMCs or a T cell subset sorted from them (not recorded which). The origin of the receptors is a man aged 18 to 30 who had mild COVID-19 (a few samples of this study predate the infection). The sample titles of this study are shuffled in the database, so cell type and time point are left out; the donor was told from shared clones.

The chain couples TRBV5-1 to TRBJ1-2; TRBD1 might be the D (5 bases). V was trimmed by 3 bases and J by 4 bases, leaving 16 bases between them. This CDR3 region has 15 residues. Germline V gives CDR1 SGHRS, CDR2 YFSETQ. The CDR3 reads CASSWVGERAYGYTF. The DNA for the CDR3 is TGCGCCAGCAGCTGGGTAGGGGAACGGGCCTATGGCTACACCTTC.

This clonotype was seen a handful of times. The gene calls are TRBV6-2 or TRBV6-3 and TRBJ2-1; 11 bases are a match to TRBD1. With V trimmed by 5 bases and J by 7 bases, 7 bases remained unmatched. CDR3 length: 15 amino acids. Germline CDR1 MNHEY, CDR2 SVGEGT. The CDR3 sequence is CASSRRDRGLNEQFF. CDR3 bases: TGTGCCAGCAGTCGCCGGGACAGGGGGTTAAATGAGCAGTTCTTC.

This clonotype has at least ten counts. Here the CDR3 DNA reads TGTGCCAGCAGCCCCAGACAGGGATATCAGCCCCAGCATTTT. It translates to CASSPRQGYQPQHF. The V and J genes are TRBV3-1 and TRBJ1-5, with 7 bases matching TRBD1. Germline V lookup: CDR1 LGHDT, CDR2 YNNKEL (reference sequence). Unmatched junction bases numbered 5, after V lost 4 bases and J lost 5 bases. The CDR3 is 14 residues long.

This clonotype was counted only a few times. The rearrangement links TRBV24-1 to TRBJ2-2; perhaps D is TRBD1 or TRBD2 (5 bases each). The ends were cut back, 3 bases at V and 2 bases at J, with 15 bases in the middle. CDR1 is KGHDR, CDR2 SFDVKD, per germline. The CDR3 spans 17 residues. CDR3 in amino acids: CATSDEPWGTNTGELFF. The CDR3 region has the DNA TGTGCCACCAGTGATGAGCCTTGGGGGACCAACACCGGGGAGCTGTTTTTT.

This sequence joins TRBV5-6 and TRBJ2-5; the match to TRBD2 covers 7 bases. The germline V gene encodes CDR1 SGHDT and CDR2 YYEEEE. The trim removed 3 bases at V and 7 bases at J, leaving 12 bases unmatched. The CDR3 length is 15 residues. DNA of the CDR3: TGTGCCAGCAGCTCATCAGCGGGACGGTCCGGGACCCAGTACTTC. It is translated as CASSSSAGRSGTQYF.

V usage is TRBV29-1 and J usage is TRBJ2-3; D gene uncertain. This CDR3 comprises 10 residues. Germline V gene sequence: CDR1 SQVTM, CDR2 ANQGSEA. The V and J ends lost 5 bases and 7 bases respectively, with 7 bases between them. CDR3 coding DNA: TGCAGCGTTTTTTTAAATACGCAGTATTTT. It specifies CSVFLNTQYF.

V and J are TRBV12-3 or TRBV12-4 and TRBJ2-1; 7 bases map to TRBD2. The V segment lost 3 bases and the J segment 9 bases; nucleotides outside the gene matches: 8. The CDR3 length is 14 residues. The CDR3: CASSLDGGTGEQFF. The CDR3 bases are TGTGCCAGCAGTTTGGACGGGGGGACGGGTGAGCAGTTCTTC.

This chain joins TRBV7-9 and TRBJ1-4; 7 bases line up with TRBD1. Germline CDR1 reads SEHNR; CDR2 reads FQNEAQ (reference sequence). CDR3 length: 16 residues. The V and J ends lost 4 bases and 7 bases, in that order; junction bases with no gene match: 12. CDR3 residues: CASSSPKQGRGEKLFF. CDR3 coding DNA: TGTGCCAGCAGCTCTCCCAAACAGGGGCGCGGTGAAAAACTGTTTTTT.

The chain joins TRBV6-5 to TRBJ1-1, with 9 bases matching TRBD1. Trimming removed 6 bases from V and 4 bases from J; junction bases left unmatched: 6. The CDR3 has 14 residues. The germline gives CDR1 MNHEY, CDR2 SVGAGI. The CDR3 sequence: CASRQQGAGTEAFF. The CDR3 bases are TGTGCCAGCAGACAACAGGGGGCCGGCACTGAAGCTTTCTTT.

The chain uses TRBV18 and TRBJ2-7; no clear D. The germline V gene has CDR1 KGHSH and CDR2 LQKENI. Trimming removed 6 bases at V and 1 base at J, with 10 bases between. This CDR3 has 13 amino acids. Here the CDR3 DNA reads TGTGCCAGCTCGATGGAACGGTCCTACGAGCAGTACGTC. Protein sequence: CASSMERSYEQYV.